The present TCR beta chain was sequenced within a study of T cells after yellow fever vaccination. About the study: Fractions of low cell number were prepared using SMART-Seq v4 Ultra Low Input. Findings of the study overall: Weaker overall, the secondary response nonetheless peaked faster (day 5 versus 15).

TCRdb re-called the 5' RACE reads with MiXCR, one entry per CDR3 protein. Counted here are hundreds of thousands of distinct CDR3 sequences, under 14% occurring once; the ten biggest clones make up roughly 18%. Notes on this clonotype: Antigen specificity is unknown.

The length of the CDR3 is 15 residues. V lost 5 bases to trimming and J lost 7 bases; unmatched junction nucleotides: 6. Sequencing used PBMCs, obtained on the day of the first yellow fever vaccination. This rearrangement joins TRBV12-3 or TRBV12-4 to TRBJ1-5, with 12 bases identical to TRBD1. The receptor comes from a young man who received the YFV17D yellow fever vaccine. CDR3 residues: CASSKGQGAWQPQHF. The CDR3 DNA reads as TGTGCCAGCAGTAAGGGACAGGGGGCATGGCAGCCCCAGCATTTT.